This T cell receptor (beta chain) was identified during a study of PD-L1 blockade in urothelial cancer. Study information: Patients commenced intravenous atezolizumab, 1,200 mg every 3 weeks, around 2014. Prior regimens of chemotherapy numbered 0 to 3 per patient. Analyses used blood from 3 weeks (second dose) and 6 weeks after treatment start.

Patient disease was locally advanced or metastatic urothelial carcinoma. TCRdb's copy holds only in-frame clones and misses some; the assay was immunoSEQ multiplex PCR. In the table there are under 100,000 clones, about 80% of which are singletons. Germline V gene data show CDR1 as LNHDA and CDR2 as SQIVND (reference sequence). The CDR3 runs to 15 residues. Trimming removed 6 bases from V and 2 bases from J, with 15 bases in between. The rearrangement joins TRBV19 to TRBJ2-3, with D possibly being TRBD1 (6 bases). Sequencing was performed on PBMCs, taken around atezolizumab (anti-PD-L1) treatment. The TCR comes from a man aged 70-80 years with urothelial cancer. CDR3 nucleotide sequence: TGTGCCAGTAGATACAGGGTCGAGGACACAGATACGCAGTATTTT. Translation: CASRYRVEDTDTQYF.